The rows below give T cell receptor beta chains drawn from one sample of a study of PD-1 blockade in classical Hodgkin lymphoma. TCRdb keeps only in-frame clones here, not all; method: immunoSEQ multiplex PCR. The sample consists of approximately 51,000 clones, about two thirds of them appearing once. Sample: peripheral blood mononuclear cells (PBMCs), taken before the second cycle of nivolumab. These receptors originate from a human donor with classical Hodgkin lymphoma. The conserved cysteine and the conserved F or W are not part of the CDR3 here. Each record gives: V gene, clone size, J gene, CDR3 protein. Clone size, where shown, is once, few, many, or a class for clones that have expanded.

V: TRBV19; size: .; J: TRBJ1-1; CDR3: ASSWRTDNTEAF
V: TRBV11-3; size: .; J: TRBJ2-3; CDR3: ASSPRTSGGEGDTQY
V: TRBV14; size: .; J: TRBJ1-1; CDR3: ASSHRTDHEAF
V: TRBV28; size: .; J: TRBJ1-2; CDR3: ASSRTEGYT
V: TRBV19; size: .; J: TRBJ1-2; CDR3: ASRFLGVYGYT
V: TRBV28; size: .; J: TRBJ2-3; CDR3: ASSYQPSDTQY
V: TRBV7-9; size: .; J: TRBJ1-1; CDR3: ASSLVPGMNTEAF
V: TRBV2; size: .; J: TRBJ2-7; CDR3: AIGLAGVSSYEQY
V: TRBV6-1; size: few; J: TRBJ2-2; CDR3: ASSVGAGINTGELF
V: TRBV7-9; size: .; J: TRBJ1-3; CDR3: ASSLDGNTIY
V: TRBV18; size: few; J: TRBJ2-5; CDR3: ASSPGAETQY
V: TRBV5-6; size: .; J: TRBJ1-1; CDR3: ASSLGTEAF
V: TRBV27; size: .; J: TRBJ2-7; CDR3: ASSSRGYEQY
V: TRBV18; size: .; J: TRBJ2-2; CDR3: ASSLLNTGELF
V: TRBV6-1; size: .; J: TRBJ2-7; CDR3: AVRGGDYEQY
V: TRBV7-2; size: .; J: TRBJ2-5; CDR3: ASSLMGQKETQY
V: TRBV6-5; size: .; J: TRBJ1-3; CDR3: ASSYSRDSGNTIY
V: TRBV30; size: .; J: TRBJ2-1; CDR3: AWSVTATSSSYNEQF
V: TRBV9; size: .; J: TRBJ2-1; CDR3: ASSLRPLPYNEQF
V: TRBV11-2; size: .; J: TRBJ1-5; CDR3: ASSFVGVNQPQH
V: TRBV15; size: .; J: TRBJ2-3; CDR3: ATSRRLAGVADTQY
V: TRBV7-9; size: .; J: TRBJ1-2; CDR3: ARGGNYGYT
V: TRBV19; size: .; J: TRBJ1-2; CDR3: ASRTKGDRNYGYT
V: TRBV5-1; size: .; J: TRBJ1-1; CDR3: ASSPKTVAGTEAF
V: TRBV6-6; size: .; J: TRBJ2-3; CDR3: ASRRLAGATDTQY
V: TRBV6-5; size: .; J: TRBJ1-4; CDR3: ASRPETGFKKLF
V: TRBV20-1; size: few; J: TRBJ1-2; CDR3: SAYRDGYT
V: TRBV27; size: few; J: TRBJ2-4; CDR3: ASSLRPGGLAGGETKNIQY
V: TRBV9; size: .; J: TRBJ1-5; CDR3: ASSVDTGDSPQH
V: TRBV18; size: .; J: TRBJ2-3; CDR3: ASSPIASGSTDTQY
V: TRBV11-2; size: .; J: TRBJ2-3; CDR3: ASSLNTGSYTDTQY